This passage covers 21 T cell receptor beta chains from one sample sequenced in a study of blood T cells in healthy people across ages. With a J-beta primer mix and a sample-barcoded 5' primer, a second PCR ran about 7 to 11 cycles. TCRdb reprocessed the 5' RACE reads with MiXCR, giving one entry per CDR3 protein. The data hold about 640,000 distinct CDR3 sequences, with roughly 30% observed a single time. Sequenced sample: blood. These receptors were taken from a woman older than 75 in good health.

The J gene is TRBJ1-1, the V gene TRBV10-2, with D possibly being TRBD1 (5 bases). Germline CDR1 is WSHSY and CDR2 is SAAADI. The CDR3 length is 18 residues. V was clipped by 0 bases and J by 1 base, with 18 bases between them. CDR3 in amino acids: CASSESHRGAVRNTEAFF. CDR3 DNA sequence: TGCGCCAGCAGTGAGTCCCATAGAGGGGCAGTAAGGAACACTGAAGCTTTCTTT.

This clonotype occurred a few times. It may be a read error: a sequence one base away is much more abundant. The chain carries TRBV20-1 and TRBJ1-4, with D possibly TRBD1 on 5 matching bases. The germline CDR1 and CDR2 sequences are DFQATT and SNEGSKA (reference sequence). The CDR3 runs to 12 residues. The CDR3 loop is CSAGRRGEKRFF. CDR3 nucleotide sequence: TGCAGTGCAGGGCGTCGGGGGGAAAAACGGTTTTTT.

With regard to this clonotype: Since a much larger clone is just one base distant, this may be a read error. CDR3 nucleotide sequence: TGCAGTGCTAAATCACCGGTTATAAATTCACCCCTCCACTTT. Translating gives CSAKSPVINSPLHF. This chain joins TRBV20-1 and TRBJ1-6; D gene ambiguous. The CDR3 is 14 residues long. With 4 bases removed from V and 7 bases from J, the gap between germline ends came to 14 bases. Germline V gives CDR1 DFQATT, CDR2 SNEGSKA (reference sequence).

In its sample, this clonotype was seen many times. The chain recombines TRBV6-1 with TRBJ2-1; 8 bases line up with TRBD1. The CDR3 loop spans 14 amino acids. Trimming at V came to 7 bases and at J to 7 bases, leaving 9 bases not matched to a gene. The V gene's germline CDR1 is MNHNS and CDR2 SASEGT. The CDR3 nucleotides are TGTGCCAGCATCAGGACAGGGCTGGCGAATGAGCAGTTCTTC. It specifies CASIRTGLANEQFF.

This clonotype was observed a few times. This rearrangement joins TRBV5-6 to TRBJ1-2; TRBD1 agrees at 7 bases. The ends lost 2 bases at V and 0 bases at J; junction bases unmatched: 7. Germline loops: CDR1 SGHDT, CDR2 YYEEEE. The CDR3 totals 16 residues. CDR3 sequence (DNA): TGTGCCAGCAGCTTTATGGGACAGACTACTAACTATGGCTACACCTTC. Translation gives CASSFMGQTTNYGYTF.

This clonotype was seen only a few times. One end of the junction does not line up with germline, which may come from a read error. Here the CDR3 reads CTSSFGDYGYTF. CDR3 nucleotide sequence: TGTACCAGCAGCTTTGGAGATTATGGCTACACCTTC. J is TRBJ1-2 and V is TRBV7-9; D unclear. The length of the CDR3 is 12 residues. Per germline, CDR1 SEHNR and CDR2 FQNEAQ (reference sequence).

The chain combines TRBV12-3 or TRBV12-4 with TRBJ2-5, with TRBD1 identical over 9 bases. J lost 11 bases, V lost 5 bases, and 21 bases had no gene match. The CDR3 is 17 amino acids. The CDR3 loop is CASSVAGQGKGRNEQYF. CDR3 nucleotides: TGTGCCAGCAGTGTCGCGGGACAGGGAAAAGGGAGGAATGAGCAGTACTTC.

V and J are TRBV19 and TRBJ2-4; D is possibly TRBD2 (6 bases). CDR1 is LNHDA, CDR2 SQIVND, per germline (reference sequence). The CDR3 spans 14 residues. V lost 7 bases to trimming and J lost 3 bases, with 13 bases between them. For the CDR3, the DNA is TGTGCCAGTATAGGAGGGAGGAACAAAAACATTCAGTACTTC. This codes for CASIGGRNKNIQYF.

This clonotype was counted at least ten times. The gene calls are TRBV7-9 and TRBJ2-5; D ambiguous. The V end lost 3 bases, the J end lost 4 bases, and 15 bases lay between the germline ends. The CDR3 has 15 residues. Germline-derived CDR1 and CDR2 are SEHNR and FQNEAQ (reference sequence). Here the CDR3 reads CASSFRRPTGETQYF. The CDR3, as DNA: TGTGCCAGCAGCTTCCGGCGCCCGACGGGAGAGACCCAGTACTTC.

With respect to this clonotype: One junction end does not reproduce the germline sequence, and a read error may be involved. The genes are TRBV5-1 and TRBJ1-6, with a possible D match to TRBD1 (5 bases). The V gene's germline CDR1 is SGHRS and CDR2 YFSETQ. The CDR3 spans 14 residues. CDR3 amino acids: CACSPRGWDSPLHF. In DNA form, the CDR3 reads TGCGCCTGCAGCCCCCGGGGGTGGGATTCACCCCTCCACTTT.

In this sample, this clonotype turned up many times. In nucleotides, the CDR3 is TGCAGTGTTTCCGGACAGGGGAATAATGAAAAACTGTTTTTT. Translating it yields CSVSGQGNNEKLFF. This chain links TRBV20-1 with TRBJ1-4; 9 nucleotides line up with TRBD1. The CDR3 has 14 residues. The germline V gene has CDR1 DFQATT and CDR2 SNEGSKA (reference sequence). V shed 7 bases, J shed 4 bases, and the junction held 7 bases outside the gene matches.

This clonotype was recorded at least ten times. The gene calls are TRBV12-3 or TRBV12-4 and TRBJ1-5; TRBD1 agrees at 10 bases. V shed 5 bases, J shed 7 bases, and the junction held 11 bases outside the gene matches. The CDR3 runs 16 residues. The CDR3: CASSRDRGGGSQPQHF. Written as DNA, the CDR3 is TGTGCCAGCAGTAGGGACAGGGGAGGAGGGAGCCAGCCCCAGCATTTT.

This chain uses TRBV5-1 with TRBJ2-7; 9 bases fit TRBD1. The J segment lost 7 bases and the V segment lost 3 bases, leaving 14 bases of the junction unmatched. This CDR3 spans 16 amino acids. Germline values: CDR1 SGHRS, CDR2 YFSETQ. Here the CDR3 DNA reads TGCGCCAGCAGCTGGAGAGGGACAGGGTCCTACAATGAGCAGTACTTC. This encodes CASSWRGTGSYNEQYF. Drawing the rest from reference TRBV5-1 and TRBJ2-7, the complete variable domain is KAGVTQTPRYLIKTRGQQVTLSCSPISGHRSVSWYQQTPGQGLQFLFEYFSETQRNKGNFPGRFSGRQFSNSRSEMNVSTLELGDSALYLCASSWRGTGSYNEQYFGPGTRLTVT.

This clonotype was seen repeatedly, ten times or more. CDR3 nucleotides: TGTGCCACCAGTGATCCTGGGCCACTAGCGTTTAACAATGAGCAGTTCTTC. It translates to CATSDPGPLAFNNEQFF. This chain joins TRBV24-1 and TRBJ2-1; the match to TRBD2 covers 7 bases. Germline V gene sequence: CDR1 KGHDR, CDR2 SFDVKD. V dropped 3 bases and J dropped 5; count of bases not matched to a gene: 12. This CDR3 spans 17 amino acids.

In this sample, this clonotype turned up a few times. One base away lies a much larger clone, so this may be a sequencing read error. V is TRBV29-1 and J is TRBJ1-2, with no clear D. The germline V gene encodes CDR1 SQVTM and CDR2 ANQGSEA. The CDR3 consists of 17 residues. This CDR3 reads CSVEERHSANANYGHTF. For the CDR3, the DNA is TGCAGCGTTGAAGAACGGCACTCGGCAAACGCTAACTATGGCCACACCTTC.

This clonotype was counted ten times or more. The gene calls are TRBV20-1 and TRBJ2-1; D is undetermined. In germline, CDR1 is DFQATT, CDR2 SNEGSKA (reference sequence). The V gene lost 0 bases and the J gene lost 4 bases, with 10 bases spanning the gap. This CDR3 has 14 amino acids. The CDR3 DNA reads TGCAGTGCTAGAGATCGGCACTTATACAATGAGCAGTTCTTC. This codes for CSARDRHLYNEQFF.

Worth noting for this clonotype: A much more abundant neighbour one base away suggests this may be a read error. The J gene is TRBJ2-5, the V gene TRBV11-2; a weak D match, TRBD2 (6 bases). The J call may be wrong; the DNA end is better matched by TRBJ2-4. Germline values: CDR1 SGHAT, CDR2 FQNNGV. The CDR3 sequence is 14 residues long. The CDR3 is CASSPRGGMNIQYF. The CDR3 DNA reads TGTGCCAGCAGCCCACGTGGGGGGATGAACATTCAGTACTTC.

The table lists this clonotype with a few counts. This rearrangement joins TRBV6-6 to TRBJ2-7, with D maybe TRBD2 (6 bases). CDR1 MNHNY and CDR2 SVGAGI come from the germline V gene (reference sequence). The V end was cut by 2 bases, the J end by 2 bases, with 16 bases between. The CDR3 covers 16 residues. CDR3 in amino acids: CASSYAEGTPPYEQYF. In nucleotides, the CDR3 is TGTGCCAGCAGTTACGCGGAGGGGACCCCGCCCTACGAGCAGTACTTC.

A few counts support this clonotype. The rearrangement links TRBV6-1 to TRBJ2-2; 11 nucleotides match TRBD2. Per germline, CDR1 MNHNS and CDR2 SASEGT. V lost 4 bases, J lost 7 bases, and 5 bases stayed unmatched. The CDR3 has 15 residues. The CDR3 DNA reads as TGTGCCAGCAGTGCTAGCGGGGGGTTCGTCGGGGAGCTGTTTTTT. Amino acids: CASSASGGFVGELFF.

V and J are TRBV18 and TRBJ1-2; D not certain. The CDR3 runs 16 residues. V was pared by 1 base and J by 3 bases, with 15 bases between. Germline CDR1 is KGHSH and CDR2 is LQKENI. CDR3 in amino acids: CASSPREVSVDYGYTF. The CDR3 nucleotides are TGTGCCAGCTCACCACGCGAAGTCTCAGTTGACTATGGCTACACCTTC.

This clonotype has just one count. This chain links TRBV10-3 with TRBJ2-3; 8 bases are a match to TRBD1. The J call may be incorrect, as the DNA end agrees better with TRBJ2-7. The germline V gene has CDR1 ENHRY and CDR2 SYGVKD. The CDR3 is 11 amino acids. CDR3 nucleotides: TGTGCCATCGGGACAGGAAATGAGCAGTACGTC. Amino acid sequence: CAIGTGNEQYV.